Sequencing of this TCR beta chain was carried out in a study of tumour-infiltrating T cells in Burkitt lymphoma. Overall study: Productive clonality predicted overall and progression-free survival.

CDR1 is SNHLY, CDR2 FYNNEI, per germline. This CDR3 has 14 residues. V gave up 5 bases and J gave up 0 bases, with 11 bases separating them. Generated by immunoSEQ multiplex PCR, the TCRdb table keeps only in-frame clones and is missing some. The repertoire has about 16,000 clones, around four fifths of them found once; the top ten carry about 2%. V and J are TRBV2 and TRBJ2-7; D is undetermined. The clonotype was recovered from a human donor with diffuse large B-cell lymphoma. The source material was tumor tissue. CDR3 nucleotide sequence: TGTGCCAGCAGTTTTGCAGGAAGCTCCTACGAGCAGTACTTC. It encodes CASSFAGSSYEQYF.